Below are 19 T cell receptor beta chains sequenced from a single sample in a study of CD8+CD57+ T cells in acquired aplastic anemia. The TCR beta profiling, which covered VDJ combination and CDR3 sequence, was carried out using genomic DNA as the template. TCRdb used MiXCR to reprocess the reads, holding one entry per CDR3 protein. This table has about 190,000 distinct CDR3 sequences, over 60% appearing once. Material for sequencing was sorted CD4+, CD8+, or CD8+CD57+ T cells (not recorded which) from PBMCs. These receptors were collected from a human donor with severe aplastic anemia or a healthy control (not recorded which).

With respect to this clonotype: Since the CDR3 does not end with the conserved phenylalanine or tryptophan, this likely comes from a read error. The DNA is omitted, as the CDR3 cannot be located on it reliably, and the CDR3 follows TCRdb's listing. The gene calls are TRBV6-4 and TRBJ1-1; no check of the table's D call, TRBD1, against the DNA was made. CDR1 MRHNA and CDR2 SNTAGT come from the germline V gene. The CDR3 length is 11 residues, termini included. The CDR3 spells CASSESGTGFY.

The CDR3 is CASSLTSGGLRTGELFF. DNA for the CDR3: TGTGCCAGCAGCTTGACTAGCGGGGGCCTGAGAACCGGGGAGCTGTTTTTT. This chain links TRBV5-5 with TRBJ2-2, with 11 nucleotides matching TRBD2. Germline V gives CDR1 SGHKS, CDR2 YYEKEE (reference sequence). This CDR3 spans 17 amino acids. With 1 base clipped from V and 5 bases from J, the junction kept 7 bases outside the gene matches.

This clonotype was observed a single time. The V gene is TRBV7-4, the J gene TRBJ2-3; 12 positions match TRBD2. The CDR3 length is 16 residues. Trimming removed 5 bases from V and 2 bases from J; junction bases left unmatched: 5. Germline CDR1 and CDR2: SGHVT and SQSDAQ. DNA for the CDR3: TGTGCCAGCAGCCCCGGGACTAGCGGGTTCACAGATACGCAGTATTTT. Amino acids: CASSPGTSGFTDTQYF.

This chain links TRBV2 with TRBJ2-7; 8 bases agree with TRBD1. From germline, CDR1 is SNHLY and CDR2 FYNNEI. V shed 3 bases and J 4 bases; nucleotides not matched to a gene: 11. The length of the CDR3 is 16 residues. In DNA, the CDR3 is TGTGCCAGCAGTGAGAGACAGGGGCCTTCGAGGTACGAGCAGTACTTC. Residues: CASSERQGPSRYEQYF.

The chain recombines TRBV20-1 with TRBJ1-5, with D perhaps matching TRBD1 (6 bases). Deletions cut 5 bases from V and 4 bases from J, with 9 bases between. Germline V gene data show CDR1 as DFQATT and CDR2 as SNEGSKA (reference sequence). There are 12 residues in the CDR3. The CDR3 loop reads CSAPGQNQPQHF. DNA of the CDR3: TGCAGTGCTCCCGGACAGAATCAGCCCCAGCATTTT.

This rearrangement joins TRBV19 to TRBJ1-1, with unresolved D. Germline V gene data show CDR1 as LNHDA and CDR2 as SQIVND (reference sequence). V was clipped by 5 bases and J by 4 bases, with 11 bases between them. The CDR3 is 13 amino acids. CDR3 residues: CASSSAGRTEAFF. The DNA for the CDR3 is TGTGCCAGTAGTTCCGCCGGACGCACTGAAGCTTTCTTT.

V and J are TRBV9 and TRBJ2-7, with TRBD1 matching 9 bases. The germline V gene encodes CDR1 SGDLS and CDR2 YYNGEE. V lost 4 bases and J lost 5; bases outside the gene matches: 13. The CDR3 is 16 residues long. CDR3 bases: TGTGCCAGCAGCTCCGTCTACAGGGGGCTGTCGGACGAGCAGTACTTC. Protein product: CASSSVYRGLSDEQYF.

The chain has TRBV2 and TRBJ1-5; 7 nucleotides agree with TRBD1. Germline values: CDR1 SNHLY, CDR2 FYNNEI. V shed 3 bases and J 6 bases; nucleotides not matched to a gene: 5. The CDR3 consists of 14 residues. The CDR3 sequence is CASSDDRVFQPQHF. Written as DNA, the CDR3 is TGTGCCAGCAGTGATGACAGGGTATTTCAGCCCCAGCATTTT.

This clonotype has a single count. The chain combines TRBV7-9 with TRBJ2-7; 10 bases align to TRBD1. Germline CDR1 SEHNR, CDR2 FQNEAQ (reference sequence). The ends lost 11 bases at V and 4 bases at J; junction bases unmatched: 8. The CDR3 is made up of 13 amino acids. The CDR3 protein is CADPGTGDYEQYF. The CDR3 DNA follows: TGTGCCGACCCCGGGACAGGGGATTACGAGCAGTACTTC.

This chain links TRBV20-1 with TRBJ2-2; D perhaps matches TRBD1 (6 bases). Germline CDR1 and CDR2: DFQATT and SNEGSKA (reference sequence). Trimming removed 6 bases from V and 1 base from J, with 21 bases in between. This CDR3 contains 17 residues. The CDR3 region is CSAPGGSWRGNTGELFF. CDR3 bases: TGCAGTGCACCTGGGGGCTCCTGGAGAGGGAACACCGGGGAGCTGTTTTTT.

This clonotype was seen a handful of times. For the CDR3, the DNA is TGTGCCAGCAGCTTAGGACAACCCCAAGAGACCCAGTACTTC. Translated, it gives CASSLGQPQETQYF. The chain combines TRBV7-2 with TRBJ2-5; D is undetermined. Germline assignment: CDR1 SGHTA and CDR2 FQGNSA. CDR3 length: 14 amino acids. The V gene lost 1 base and the J gene lost 1 base, with 7 bases spanning the gap.

This clonotype turned up a few times. The chain employs TRBV20-1 and TRBJ2-1; either TRBD1 or TRBD2 may fit D (5 bases each). Germline loops: CDR1 DFQATT, CDR2 SNEGSKA (reference sequence). The CDR3 is 14 amino acids. V was clipped by 3 bases and J by 8 bases, with 17 bases between them. CDR3 sequence reads: CSARSSRGADEQFF. The CDR3 bases are TGCAGTGCTAGGAGTAGCAGAGGGGCAGATGAGCAGTTCTTC.

This clonotype occurred many times. This chain uses TRBV19 with TRBJ2-7; no clear D gene. V shed 5 bases and J shed 2 bases, with 16 bases lying between them. This CDR3 has 15 residues. CDR1 is LNHDA, CDR2 SQIVND, per germline (reference sequence). CDR3 sequence reads: CASSFSGTPTYEQYF. CDR3 nucleotides: TGTGCCAGTAGTTTTTCAGGTACACCCACCTACGAGCAGTACTTC.

The chain uses TRBV25-1 and TRBJ2-2; D unresolved. V was shortened by 2 bases and J by 0 bases, with 10 bases between the two germline ends. CDR1 is MGHDK and CDR2 is SYGVNS in the germline V gene. The CDR3 spans 16 residues. CDR3 bases: TGTGCCAGCAGTGAAAGGGCAGGACCGAACACCGGGGAGCTGTTTTTT. This gives the protein CASSERAGPNTGELFF. Together with reference TRBV25-1 and TRBJ2-2, the CDR3 gives the full variable domain: EADIYQTPRYLVIGTGKKITLECSQTMGHDKMYWYQQDPGMELHLIHYSYGVNSTEKGDLSSESTVSRIRTEHFPLTLESARPSHTSQYLCASSERAGPNTGELFFGEGSRLTVL.

Regarding this clonotype: The junction and the germline gene differ at one end; a read error may be behind it. The chain has TRBV29-1 and TRBJ1-5; a possible D gene is TRBD1 (5 bases). CDR1 is SQVTM and CDR2 is ANQGSEA in the germline V gene. There are 14 residues in the CDR3. CDR3 protein: CASRPGTPGSAQHF. CDR3 DNA: TGTGCCAGTAGACCGGGGACCCCCGGGTCGGCCCAGCATTTT.

At least ten counts were recorded for this clonotype. The CDR3 DNA reads as TGCGCCAGCAGCCAAGGAGGGACAGGGGTCTACACCTTC. Its translation: CASSQGGTGVYTF. The V and J genes are TRBV4-1 and TRBJ1-2; 10 nucleotides align to TRBD1. This CDR3 spans 13 amino acids. Germline CDR1 reads MGHRA; CDR2 reads YSYEKL. V gave up 1 base and J gave up 10 bases; unmatched junction bases: 3.

This chain connects TRBV20-1 to TRBJ1-4; D unresolved. Per germline, CDR1 DFQATT and CDR2 SNEGSKA (reference sequence). V gave up 3 bases and J gave up 12 bases, with 14 bases separating them. This CDR3 is 12 amino acids long. The DNA of the CDR3 is TGCAGTGCTAGGCCCGGGCCGCAGGAACTGTTTTTT. Translation gives CSARPGPQELFF.

The rearrangement joins TRBV20-1 to TRBJ2-7; TRBD1 might be the D (5 bases). Trimming left V 0 bases short and J 4 bases short, with 13 bases between. The CDR3 is 14 residues long. CDR1 and CDR2 from the germline V gene are DFQATT and SNEGSKA (reference sequence). The CDR3 region has the DNA TGCAGTGCTAGAGATTCATCAAAGGGGTACGAGCAGTACTTC. Translating it yields CSARDSSKGYEQYF.

This clonotype was seen only once. The chain carries TRBV7-9 and TRBJ2-3, with D tentatively TRBD1 or TRBD2 (5 bases each). The V end lost 3 bases, the J end lost 0 bases, and 10 bases lay between the germline ends. The CDR3 has 15 residues. Germline-derived CDR1 and CDR2 are SEHNR and FQNEAQ (reference sequence). CDR3 sequence (DNA): TGTGCCAGCAGCTTTGAGGGGTCGAGCACAGATACGCAGTATTTT. It translates to CASSFEGSSTDTQYF.